The clone carrying this TCR beta chain was seen a handful of times. The trim removed 4 bases at V and 5 bases at J, leaving 3 bases unmatched. The germline V gene has CDR1 GTSNPN and CDR2 SVGIG (reference sequence). The CDR3 consists of 12 residues. The source of the sample is a study of cytotoxic CD8 clonotypes in ibrutinib-treated CLL. Looking at the study overall: Investigators reported roughly 24 partial and 2 complete responses; after median around 63 months, approximately 15 patients remained remitted and roughly twelve progressed. There were, on average, over 250,000 productive templates and tens of thousands of productive rearrangements per sample.

Here immunoSEQ multiplex PCR was the method, and the copy in TCRdb shows in-frame clones only, minus some. The profile shows around 200,000 clones, 70% of them singletons. This TCR came from a human donor with chronic lymphocytic leukemia. The chain recombines TRBV30 with TRBJ1-2, with 8 nucleotides matching TRBD1. This specimen was PBMCs, taken after 12 months of ibrutinib treatment. The CDR3 nucleotides read TGTGCCTGGAACCGGGACAGGTATGGCTACACCTTC. Translation: CAWNRDRYGYTF.